The 10 T cell receptor beta chains listed next were all sequenced from one sample in a study of shared clonotypes between healthy human individuals. Measured with immunoSEQ multiplex PCR; TCRdb has only the in-frame clones, and not every one. The data hold fewer than 850,000 clones, with about nine tenths observed a single time. The material sequenced was memory CD8+ T cells from PBMCs. Subset indicated: CD45RO+ cells pooled with CCR7-negative TemRA cells. The receptors shown here come from a man between 18 and 35 years old in good health. Some clones in this sample may be carry-over from other donors' samples.

The chain has TRBV6-9 and TRBJ2-1; possible D gene TRBD2, 6 bases. The CDR3 extends over 12 amino acids. Germline CDR1 MNHGY, CDR2 SVAAGI. Trimming cost V 6 bases and J 14 bases, with 17 bases left between them. The CDR3 sequence is CASRPTSGDEFF. Written as DNA, the CDR3 is TGTGCCAGCAGACCAACTTCGGGGGACGAGTTCTTC.

V is TRBV5-1 and J is TRBJ1-1; maybe TRBD1 (6 bases). The CDR3 loop spans 13 amino acids. Trimming pared 4 bases from V and 8 bases from J, leaving 15 bases between. Germline CDR1 SGHRS, CDR2 YFSETQ. The DNA for the CDR3 is TGCGCCAGCAGCATTACAACAGGGCTCGAAGCTTTCTTT. It codes for CASSITTGLEAFF.

Worth noting for this clone: Other DNA sequences from this sample encode an identical CDR3 as well. The rearrangement uses TRBV4-3 and TRBJ2-1; a weak D match, TRBD1 (5 bases). The CDR3 contains 13 residues. Germline V CDR1 and CDR2: LGHNA, YSLEER. Trimming took off 0 bases at V and 6 bases at J, with 6 bases between the two ends. This chain's CDR3 is CASSQDQGNEQFF. CDR3 in DNA: TGCGCCAGCAGCCAAGACCAGGGCAATGAGCAGTTCTTC.

The chain uses TRBV7-9 and TRBJ2-3, with D possibly being TRBD1 (5 bases). Germline CDR1 is SEHNR and CDR2 is FQNEAQ (reference sequence). V gave up 5 bases and J gave up 8 bases, with 11 bases separating them. The CDR3 is 12 residues long. The CDR3 is CASSPPQGTQYF. The CDR3, as DNA: TGTGCCAGCAGCCCCCCTCAGGGTACGCAGTATTTT.

The chain combines TRBV29-1 with TRBJ1-3; 7 positions match TRBD1. Looked up from germline, CDR1 is SQVTM and CDR2 is ANQGSEA. The trim removed 0 bases at V and 3 bases at J, leaving 11 bases unmatched. The CDR3 totals 17 residues. This CDR3 is CSVEDLTGETFGNTIYF. The CDR3 coding sequence is TGCAGCGTTGAAGATCTTACAGGGGAGACATTTGGAAACACCATATATTTT.

The V gene is TRBV10-3, the J gene TRBJ1-1, with unresolved D. V was pared by 0 bases and J by 1 base, with 12 bases between. The CDR3 consists of 16 residues. From germline, CDR1 is ENHRY and CDR2 SYGVKD. The CDR3 is CAISESRRAGNTEAFF. The CDR3 DNA follows: TGTGCCATCAGTGAGTCGCGACGGGCGGGGAACACTGAAGCTTTCTTT.

The chain joins TRBV7-9 to TRBJ2-5, with 9 positions matching TRBD1. The germline V gene encodes CDR1 SEHNR and CDR2 FQNEAQ (reference sequence). With 2 bases clipped from V and 3 bases from J, the junction kept 4 bases outside the gene matches. CDR3 length: 15 amino acids. The CDR3 DNA reads TGTGCCAGCAGCTTAACCAGGACAGGGGAAGAGACCCAGTACTTC. Residues: CASSLTRTGEETQYF.

CDR3 nucleotides: TGTGCCAGCAGCTTAGGCAGGGCCGCTGAAGCTTTCTTT. Translating gives CASSLGRAAEAFF. V is TRBV7-8 and J is TRBJ1-1; D might be TRBD1 (5 bases). The CDR3 sequence is 13 residues long. V was shortened by 1 base and J by 6 bases, with 9 bases between the two germline ends. Germline assignment: CDR1 SGHVS and CDR2 FQNEAQ.

The chain is built from TRBV6-5 and TRBJ1-1; 8 nucleotides match TRBD1. Germline CDR1 MNHEY, CDR2 SVGAGI. The CDR3 has 13 residues. V shed 8 bases and J 3 bases; nucleotides not matched to a gene: 5. The CDR3 DNA is TGTGCCAGCGATGACAGGGGATACACTGAAGCTTTCTTT. Its translation is CASDDRGYTEAFF.

The chain is built from TRBV19 and TRBJ2-7; possibly TRBD1 or TRBD2 for D (5 bases each). The CDR3 runs to 12 residues. Germline CDR1 and CDR2: LNHDA and SQIVND (reference sequence). V lost 6 bases and J 12 bases, leaving 18 bases between the germline ends. The CDR3 bases are TGTGCCAGTAGCCCCGGGACGTTTCTTATGTACTTC. This gives the protein CASSPGTFLMYF.